The rows below give T cell receptor beta chains drawn from one sample of a study of blood T cells in healthy people across ages. In TCRdb, the 5' RACE reads were re-called with MiXCR into one record per CDR3 protein. Found here are roughly 1.5 million distinct CDR3 sequences, under 55% of them singletons; the top ten hold under 5%. Sequenced sample: blood. These receptors all come from a woman between 18 and 29 years old in good health. CDR3s include the opening cysteine and the closing phenylalanine or tryptophan. The D gene is left open where the match is weak. Expanded clones get a size class; other rows say once, few or many, or leave the size out.

few	TRBJ2-1	TRBD2	TRBV7-2	CASSSPTSRHNEQFF	TGTGCCAGCAGCTCCCCGACTAGCAGACACAATGAGCAGTTCTTC
-	TRBJ1-4	-	TRBV5-1	CASRSGGDTNEKLFF	TGCGCCAGCAGATCTGGGGGGGATACTAATGAAAAACTGTTTTTT
-	TRBJ1-2	-	TRBV3-1	CASSRDRHYGYTF	TGTGCCAGCAGCCGCGACAGGCATTATGGCTACACCTTC
few	TRBJ1-4	TRBD1	TRBV4-1	CASSPTETGFEKLFF	TGCGCCAGCAGCCCCACCGAGACAGGGTTTGAAAAACTGTTTTTT
-	TRBJ1-1	TRBD1	TRBV2	CASSGGQGTTEAFF	TGTGCCAGCAGTGGCGGACAGGGGACCACTGAAGCTTTCTTT
-	TRBJ1-2	-	TRBV21-1	CASSKSSGYTF	TGTGCCAGCAGTAAGTCTAGCGGCTACACCTTC
-	TRBJ1-4	TRBD1	TRBV20-1	CSASTGATNEKLFF	TGCAGTGCTTCTACAGGGGCAACTAATGAAAAACTGTTTTTT
-	TRBJ2-1	-	TRBV4-3	CASGQSGGTYNEQFF	TGCGCCAGCGGCCAAAGCGGAGGAACATACAATGAGCAGTTCTTC
-	TRBJ2-1	TRBD1	TRBV18	CASSQPGQGSGNEQFF	TGTGCCAGCTCTCAACCGGGACAGGGAAGCGGCAATGAGCAGTTCTTC
-	TRBJ2-3	TRBD2	TRBV7-9	CASSLRALAGEDTQYF	TGTGCCAGCAGCTTAAGGGCGTTAGCGGGAGAAGATACGCAGTATTTT
few	TRBJ1-1	-	TRBV12-3/TRBV12-4	CASSFNRDTEAFF	TGTGCCAGCAGTTTTAACAGGGACACTGAAGCTTTCTTT
few	TRBJ2-1	TRBD2	TRBV27	CASSLRGNGNEQFF	TGTGCCAGCAGTTTGCGGGGGAACGGCAATGAGCAGTTCTTC
-	TRBJ1-5	TRBD1	TRBV5-5	CASSFGTGTQPQHF	TGTGCCAGCAGCTTCGGGACAGGGACCCAGCCCCAGCATTTT
-	TRBJ1-6	-	TRBV28	CASSPPRIFFPPSPLHF	TGTGCCAGCAGTCCCCCGAGGATTTTTTTCCCTCCCTCACCCCTCCACTTT
few	TRBJ2-7	-	TRBV7-9	CASSPGLSPEQYF	TGTGCCAGCAGCCCGGGGCTGTCACCCGAGCAGTACTTC
few	TRBJ2-1	TRBD1	TRBV29-1	CSVEIWTGLSYNEQFF	TGCAGCGTTGAAATTTGGACAGGCCTAAGCTACAATGAGCAGTTCTTC
-	TRBJ2-1	TRBD1	TRBV7-3	CASSLPGQGADEQFF	TGTGCCAGCAGCCTTCCGGGACAGGGGGCTGATGAGCAGTTCTTC
few	TRBJ2-6	-	TRBV28	CASSRGFSGANVLTF	TGTGCCAGCAGTAGAGGGTTCTCTGGGGCCAACGTCCTGACTTTC
many	TRBJ2-1	TRBD2	TRBV20-1	CSARLAGYNEQFF	TGCAGTGCTAGACTAGCGGGATACAATGAGCAGTTCTTC
few	TRBJ1-1	-	TRBV29-1	CSVRRGPGGAEAFF	TGCAGCGTCCGAAGGGGCCCGGGCGGAGCTGAAGCTTTCTTT
few	TRBJ2-5	TRBD2	TRBV9	CASSVGLASQETQYF	TGTGCCAGCAGCGTAGGACTAGCCTCCCAAGAGACCCAGTACTTC
-	TRBJ2-5	-	TRBV6-5	CACSPRPAVETQYF	TGTGCCTGCAGTCCCCGTCCGGCGGTGGAGACCCAGTACTTC
many	TRBJ2-7	TRBD2	TRBV29-1	CSVRLAAYEQYF	TGCAGCGTTAGGCTAGCGGCCTACGAGCAGTACTTC
-	TRBJ1-2	-	TRBV6-1	CASKRLYGYTF	TGTGCCAGCAAACGCCTCTATGGCTACACCTTC
-	TRBJ2-3	TRBD2	TRBV11-3	CASSFPIGDYPTDTQYF	TGTGCCAGCAGCTTTCCTATCGGGGACTATCCCACAGATACGCAGTATTTT
many	TRBJ1-5	-	TRBV20-1	CSAGDRRGNQPQHF	TGCAGTGCTGGTGACCGGAGAGGCAATCAGCCCCAGCATTTT
few	TRBJ1-2	-	TRBV2	CASSREALVGYGYTF	TGTGCCAGCAGTCGGGAGGCGCTAGTGGGGTATGGCTACACCTTC
few	TRBJ2-5	TRBD2	TRBV12-3/TRBV12-4	CASRTTGGSIETQYF	TGTGCCAGCAGGACGACGGGCGGGAGTATTGAGACCCAGTACTTC
-	TRBJ1-2	-	TRBV4-1	CASSQPGRRGDGYTF	TGCGCCAGCAGCCAACCGGGACGGAGAGGAGATGGCTACACCTTC